Reported below is one TCR beta chain. Assay: immunoSEQ multiplex PCR; the TCRdb copy retains only in-frame clones and omits some. The sample lists around 130,000 clones; roughly 85% were seen once. The data stem from a study of T cell responses to AZD1222 COVID-19 vaccine. V was shortened by 5 bases and J by 3 bases, with 12 bases between the two germline ends. CDR3 size: 14 residues. CDR1 SGHRS and CDR2 YFSETQ come from the germline V gene. The sequencing used peripheral blood, collected on day 0 of AZD1222 vaccination. The chain carries TRBV5-1 and TRBJ2-1, with a tentative D call TRBD1 (6 bases). This clonotype originated in an adult in good health. CDR3: CASSSQGLYNEQFF. The CDR3 DNA sequence: TGCGCCAGCAGTAGTCAGGGGCTCTACAATGAGCAGTTCTTC.